The next 29 T cell receptor beta chains were all read from a single sample in a study of blood T cell repertoires in COVID-19. Using immunoSEQ multiplex PCR, the repertoire was profiled, and TCRdb retains in-frame clones only, with some absent. This table has about 250,000 clones, around 88% appearing once. The sequencing input was peripheral blood. These receptors originate from an elderly man with acute or convalescent COVID-19.

This clone was seen once. The J gene is TRBJ1-6, the V gene TRBV6-5; TRBD1 might be the D (5 bases). From germline, CDR1 is MNHEY and CDR2 SVGAGI. The CDR3 spans 13 residues. V lost 6 bases to trimming and J lost 8 bases, with 11 bases between them. CDR3 sequence reads: CASSSTVYSPLHF. The CDR3 nucleotides are TGTGCCAGCAGCTCGACAGTCTATTCACCCCTCCACTTT.

The chain combines TRBV5-1 with TRBJ2-7; 11 nucleotides line up with TRBD1. This CDR3 has 15 amino acids. From germline, CDR1 is SGHRS and CDR2 YFSETQ. J lost 4 bases, V lost 2 bases, and 5 bases had no gene match. The chain's CDR3 is CASSLSGTGGYEQYF. The CDR3 DNA sequence: TGCGCCAGCAGCTTATCCGGGACAGGGGGATACGAGCAGTACTTC.

The chain couples TRBV29-1 to TRBJ1-4, with a weak D call TRBD1 (5 bases). The CDR3 extends over 12 amino acids. Per germline, CDR1 SQVTM and CDR2 ANQGSEA. V was pared by 4 bases and J by 6 bases, with 9 bases between. CDR3 DNA: TGCAGCGTTGGGGGAGGGGATGAAAAACTGTTTTTT. It codes for CSVGGGDEKLFF. The entire variable domain, with the rest obtained from reference TRBV29-1 and TRBJ1-4, is as follows: SAVISQKPSRDICQRGTSLTIQCQVDSQVTMMFWYRQQPGQSLTLIATANQGSEATYESGFVIDKFPISRPNLTFSTLTVSNMSPEDSSIYLCSVGGGDEKLFFGSGTQLSVL.

This clone was counted a single time. The chain has TRBV29-1 and TRBJ1-2, with D uncertain. The CDR3 covers 12 residues. V lost 5 bases and J lost 8, with 15 bases in between. The germline CDR1 and CDR2 sequences are SQVTM and ANQGSEA. The CDR3 reads CSVPGGQEGYTF. CDR3 DNA: TGCAGCGTTCCAGGCGGGCAAGAGGGCTACACCTTC.

V is TRBV9 and J is TRBJ2-1; perhaps TRBD2 as D (5 bases). The germline gives CDR1 SGDLS, CDR2 YYNGEE. Between the trimmed V and J ends, which lost 0 bases and 4 bases, there was a span of 14 bases. The CDR3 extends over 16 amino acids. The CDR3 is CASSVDASLRYNEQFF. CDR3 coding DNA: TGTGCCAGCAGCGTAGATGCTAGCCTCCGATACAATGAGCAGTTCTTC.

V usage is TRBV28 and J usage is TRBJ2-5; 11 bases map to TRBD2. CDR1 and CDR2 (germline): MDHEN, SYDVKM. CDR3 length: 16 residues. The ends lost 6 bases at V and 2 bases at J; junction bases unmatched: 8. The CDR3 region is CASSPGTSGFQETQYF. The CDR3 DNA sequence: TGTGCCAGCAGCCCCGGGACTAGCGGCTTTCAAGAGACCCAGTACTTC.

The rearrangement uses TRBV7-9 and TRBJ1-2; 8 bases match TRBD1. CDR1 is SEHNR, CDR2 FQNEAQ, per germline (reference sequence). Trimming at V came to 6 bases and at J to 2 bases, leaving 20 bases not matched to a gene. The CDR3 is 19 residues long. CDR3 in DNA: TGTGCCAGCAGTCACCCCTCGACAGGGGCCCCCGCTAGGAACTATGGCTACACCTTC. Its protein is CASSHPSTGAPARNYGYTF.

In this sample, this clone turned up a few times. The chain uses TRBV5-1 and TRBJ1-2; 8 bases are shared with TRBD1. Germline CDR1 reads SGHRS; CDR2 reads YFSETQ. CDR3 length: 16 residues. The ends lost 4 bases at V and 2 bases at J; junction bases unmatched: 10. CDR3 amino acids: CASSTTGTGVNYGYTF. For the CDR3, the DNA is TGCGCCAGCAGCACAACCGGGACAGGAGTAAACTATGGCTACACCTTC.

This rearrangement joins TRBV28 to TRBJ1-1; 9 positions agree with TRBD1. The length of the CDR3 is 16 residues. The germline V gene has CDR1 MDHEN and CDR2 SYDVKM. With V trimmed by 5 bases and J by 0 bases, 7 bases remained unmatched. This CDR3 reads CASSADGTGMNTEAFF. CDR3 bases: TGTGCCAGCAGTGCCGATGGGACAGGGATGAACACTGAAGCTTTCTTT.

This clone appeared once. The CDR3 coding sequence is TGTGCCAGCAGGACAGTCAATCAGCCCCAGCATTTT. It specifies CASRTVNQPQHF. The chain recombines TRBV12-3 or TRBV12-4 with TRBJ1-5; weak D call: TRBD1 (5 bases). The CDR3 has 12 amino acids. The ends were cut back, 6 bases at V and 3 bases at J, with 6 bases in the middle.

J is TRBJ2-3 and V is TRBV6-5, with a weak D call TRBD1 (6 bases). The CDR3 is 16 amino acids. Germline lookup yields CDR1 MNHEY and CDR2 SVGAGI. V dropped 0 bases and J dropped 4 bases, with 14 bases sitting between them. CDR3 sequence: CASSYSLGGLSDTQYF. DNA for the CDR3: TGTGCCAGCAGTTACTCGTTAGGGGGATTATCAGATACGCAGTATTTT.

This chain connects TRBV3-1 (or the pseudogene TRBV3-2) to TRBJ2-3, with a possible D match to TRBD2 (5 bases). The CDR3 totals 16 residues. Germline values: CDR1 LGHDT, CDR2 YNNKEL (reference sequence). Trimming took off 0 bases at V and 1 base at J, with 11 bases between the two ends. The CDR3 loop is CASSQETRLRTDTQYF. The CDR3 nucleotides read TGTGCCAGCAGCCAAGAAACGAGACTACGCACAGATACGCAGTATTTT.

Written as DNA, the CDR3 is TGCGCCAGCAGCTTGCGTATGGGGGCGAGCACTGAAGCTTTCTTT. Translation: CASSLRMGASTEAFF. The V and J genes are TRBV5-1 and TRBJ1-1; D possibly corresponds to TRBD1 (6 bases). V shed 1 base and J shed 4 bases, with 14 bases lying between them. Germline V gene data show CDR1 as SGHRS and CDR2 as YFSETQ. The CDR3 sequence is 15 residues long.

The chain joins TRBV19 to TRBJ2-2; 9 bases are a match to TRBD2. Germline V gene data show CDR1 as LNHDA and CDR2 as SQIVND (reference sequence). CDR3 length: 15 residues. Trimming removed 4 bases from V and 6 bases from J; junction bases left unmatched: 6. The CDR3 sequence: CASSRVAGVSGELFF. For the CDR3, the DNA is TGTGCCAGTAGTAGGGTAGCGGGGGTTTCCGGGGAGCTGTTTTTT.

The V and J genes are TRBV7-9 and TRBJ2-5; a possible D gene is TRBD1 (5 bases). The V and J ends lost 3 bases and 5 bases respectively, with 7 bases between them. Germline V lookup: CDR1 SEHNR, CDR2 FQNEAQ (reference sequence). The CDR3 totals 12 residues. The CDR3 region is CASSLTEETQYF. The CDR3 coding sequence is TGTGCCAGCAGCTTGACAGAGGAGACCCAGTACTTC.

The J gene is TRBJ1-4, the V gene TRBV12-5; TRBD1 aligns across 8 bases. In germline, CDR1 is LGHNT, CDR2 FRNRAP. The CDR3 runs to 14 residues. J lost 6 bases, V lost 7 bases, and 7 bases had no gene match. For the CDR3, the DNA is TGTGCTAGTGCCTCCGGGACAGGCTATGAAAAACTGTTTTTT. It specifies CASASGTGYEKLFF. Looking up the rest from reference TRBV12-5 and TRBJ1-4 gives the full variable domain: DARVTQTPRHKVTEMGQEVTMRCQPILGHNTVFWYRQTMMQGLELLAYFRNRAPLDDSGMPKDRFSAEMPDATLATLKIQPSEPRDSAVYFCASASGTGYEKLFFGSGTQLSVL.

Notes on this clone: At one of its ends the junction is not consistent with the germline gene, which may arise from a read error. The CDR3 sequence: CASSSGTSGQETQYF. CDR3 DNA: TGTGCTAGCAGCTCCGGGACTAGCGGCCAAGAGACCCAGTACTTC. V and J are TRBV7-7 and TRBJ2-5, with 11 nucleotides matching TRBD2. The CDR3 loop spans 15 amino acids. The V gene's germline CDR1 is SSHAT and CDR2 FNYEAQ (reference sequence).

The chain has TRBV5-6 and TRBJ1-5, with TRBD1 as a possible D gene (6 bases). CDR1 is SGHDT and CDR2 is YYEEEE in the germline V gene. V lost 4 bases to trimming and J lost 3 bases, with 14 bases between them. This CDR3 region has 15 residues. This CDR3 is CASSGFRDTNQPQHF. In DNA form, the CDR3 reads TGTGCCAGCAGCGGTTTCCGGGACACCAATCAGCCCCAGCATTTT.

The gene calls are TRBV3-1 (or the pseudogene TRBV3-2) and TRBJ1-1; 9 nucleotides agree with TRBD1. Germline CDR1 is LGHDT and CDR2 is YNNKEL (reference sequence). V lost 4 bases to trimming and J lost 5 bases; unmatched junction nucleotides: 5. The CDR3 length is 14 residues. In nucleotides, the CDR3 is TGTGCCAGCAGCCTCGACAGGGGGGTGACTGAAGCTTTCTTT. Its protein is CASSLDRGVTEAFF.

The chain links TRBV7-2 to TRBJ2-1; TRBD2 matches 9 bases. V lost 5 bases and J lost 9; bases outside the gene matches: 11. Germline-derived CDR1 and CDR2 are SGHTA and FQGNSA. The CDR3 has 15 amino acids. This chain's CDR3 is CASSRSGGIGSEQFF. CDR3 DNA sequence: TGTGCCAGCAGCCGCAGCGGGGGGATTGGGAGTGAGCAGTTCTTC.

J is TRBJ1-5 and V is TRBV29-1, with a possible D match to TRBD1 (5 bases). Germline lookup yields CDR1 SQVTM and CDR2 ANQGSEA. The CDR3 is 13 residues long. V gave up 4 bases and J gave up 5 bases, with 12 bases separating them. CDR3 amino acids: CSVGGTRDQPQHF. The DNA of the CDR3 is TGCAGCGTTGGAGGGACTCGAGATCAGCCCCAGCATTTT.

Only one count was recorded for this clone. The chain links TRBV7-2 to TRBJ2-7; TRBD2 is a possible D gene (5 bases). The CDR3 is made up of 14 amino acids. Deletions cut 1 base from V and 4 bases from J, with 11 bases between. The germline V gene encodes CDR1 SGHTA and CDR2 FQGNSA. CDR3 in amino acids: CASSLGGRRYEQYF. The CDR3 coding sequence is TGTGCCAGCAGCTTAGGTGGGAGAAGGTACGAGCAGTACTTC. The full variable domain, in which reference TRBV7-2 and TRBJ2-7 provide the parts outside the CDR3, is GAGVSQSPSNKVTEKGKDVELRCDPISGHTALYWYRQSLGQGLEFLIYFQGNSAPDKSGLPSDRFSAERTGGSVSTLTIQRTQQEDSAVYLCASSLGGRRYEQYFGPGTRLTVT.

V is TRBV6-2 or TRBV6-3 and J is TRBJ1-2; 7 nucleotides agree with TRBD1. CDR1 and CDR2 (germline): MNHEY, SVGEGT. V lost 2 bases, J lost 2 bases, and 2 bases stayed unmatched. This CDR3 spans 14 amino acids. The CDR3 reads CASSYRDRNYGYTF. DNA of the CDR3: TGTGCCAGCAGTTACCGGGACAGAAACTATGGCTACACCTTC.

Of note for this clone: The same CDR3 arises from other DNA sequences in this sample as well. This chain connects TRBV7-2 to TRBJ2-7, with 10 nucleotides matching TRBD1. Trimming at V came to 5 bases and at J to 1 base, leaving 5 bases not matched to a gene. The CDR3 totals 15 residues. Germline values: CDR1 SGHTA, CDR2 FQGNSA. In DNA form, the CDR3 reads TGTGCCAGCAGCCCCCGGGACAGGGGATCCTACGAGCAGTACTTC. Its protein is CASSPRDRGSYEQYF.

CDR3 residues: CASSIEGSGNSPLHF. For the CDR3, the DNA is TGTGCCAGTAGTATAGAGGGCAGCGGGAATTCACCCCTCCACTTT. The V and J genes are TRBV19 and TRBJ1-6; D ambiguous. V was shortened by 0 bases and J by 7 bases, with 10 bases between the two germline ends. The CDR3 contains 15 residues. CDR1 and CDR2 (germline): LNHDA, SQIVND (reference sequence).

This sequence joins TRBV11-2 and TRBJ2-7; D perhaps matches TRBD1 (5 bases). The CDR3 extends over 15 amino acids. Trimming shortened V by 5 bases and J by 3 bases, and 17 bases separated the two germline ends. Germline V gene data show CDR1 as SGHAT and CDR2 as FQNNGV. In DNA, the CDR3 is TGTGCCAGCAGCCCCCACAGGTTTGCTTTCTACGAGCAGTACTTC. It specifies CASSPHRFAFYEQYF.

CDR3 loop: CASSQASGRAGELFF. The CDR3 DNA sequence: TGTGCCAGCAGCCAAGCCAGCGGGAGGGCCGGGGAGCTGTTTTTT. This chain links TRBV3-1 (or the pseudogene TRBV3-2) with TRBJ2-2; TRBD2 agrees at 10 bases. Trimming at V came to 1 base and at J to 6 bases, leaving 2 bases not matched to a gene. Germline V gene data show CDR1 as LGHDT and CDR2 as YNNKEL (reference sequence). CDR3 length equals 15 residues.

The V gene is TRBV5-1, the J gene TRBJ2-1; 12 bases match TRBD2. Germline V gives CDR1 SGHRS, CDR2 YFSETQ. The CDR3 length is 16 residues. J was trimmed by 7 bases and V by 4 bases; bases with no gene match: 9. DNA for the CDR3: TGCGCCAGCAGCGACCCCGGGACTAGCGGGCGGAATGAGCAGTTCTTC. This sequence encodes CASSDPGTSGRNEQFF.

The chain is built from TRBV18 and TRBJ2-7, with 9 bases identical to TRBD2. V lost 1 base to trimming and J lost 1 base; unmatched junction nucleotides: 2. Germline V gives CDR1 KGHSH, CDR2 LQKENI. The CDR3 runs to 15 residues. The CDR3 DNA follows: TGTGCCAGCTCACCACTAGCGGGAGTGTCCTACGAGCAGTACTTC. Translating gives CASSPLAGVSYEQYF.